This T cell receptor (beta chain) stems from a study of CD8 T cells in ankylosing spondylitis (dated by TCRdb to the late 2010s). Concerning the study at large: To find TCR variants linked to disease, the study profiled T cell receptor beta repertoires in ankylosing spondylitis patients and healthy donors. In total, the full study cohort was made up of 100 to 140 healthy donors and more than 20 ankylosing spondylitis patients. Peripheral blood samples were taken, and synovial fluid was additionally collected from ankylosing spondylitis patients.

In the germline V gene, CDR1 corresponds to MDHEN and CDR2 to SYDVKM. Including cysteine and phenylalanine, the CDR3 has 13 amino acids. Only CDR3 DNA remains: 39 bases, in frame from the first base. Overall study outcomes, separate from this receptor: In peripheral blood, the disease-linked clones were found at relatively low frequencies and had a CD8+ phenotype. Some TCR beta motif variants had previously been reported in synovial fluid and blood of reactive arthritis patients, which suggested common disease-initiation mechanisms. According to the report, matched synovial fluid samples from ankylosing spondylitis patients were significantly enriched for the disease-linked clones. Blood from ankylosing spondylitis patients appeared to be characterized by a TCR beta motif composed of about 8 highly homologous amino acid variants.

In its sample, this clonotype was seen many times. There is no known antigen for this receptor. At one end the junction does not follow the germline gene, possibly because of a read error. Sequenced using an Illumina HiSeq 2500. Quantitative 5'-RACE with molecular barcodes was the method used to prepare the TCR beta libraries. Per the authors' processing: Disease-linked TCR variants were identified with a new computational method built on a probabilistic model of VDJ rearrangement. TCRdb's own reprocessing of the public reads used fastp at Q25 and MiXCR and kept productive beta chains. Every entry covers one CDR3 protein and lists the most common genes and DNA from its rows. The V and J calls reflect TCRdb's pipeline rather than the authors' work. Present in this sample are roughly 240,000 distinct CDR3 sequences, 8% to 10% of which were seen just once. Around 5.1% of the sample is taken by the ten largest.

The V and J genes are TRBV28 and TRBJ2-5; the D gene cannot be named for sure. Specimen: blood, either unsorted or a sorted T cell fraction (not recorded which). The origin of this receptor is a female donor with ankylosing spondylitis or in good health (not recorded which). In nucleotide form, the sequence is TGTGCCAGCAGTTTTCATGACCAAGTGACCCAGTACTTC. Translation gives CASSFHDQVTQYF.